The rows below give T cell receptor beta chains drawn from one sample of a study of blood T cell repertoires in COVID-19. Profiled with immunoSEQ multiplex PCR; TCRdb holds only in-frame clones, not every one. The top ten hold 12% of the sample, which has 150,000 to 200,000 clones, roughly 79% seen once. Sequenced input: peripheral blood. The receptors shown here come from a woman of 80 years or more with COVID-19, enrolled during active disease. Each CDR3 is given with its conserved first and last residue. The D gene is left open where the match is weak. Expanded clones are given a class, and other clones once, few, many or no size at all.

v_call: TRBV19; j_call: TRBJ2-5; clone_size: once; d_call: TRBD2; cdr3_aa: CASSIRGGLAGVTQYF; cdr3_nt: TGTGCCAGTAGTATAAGGGGAGGTCTAGCGGGGGTAACCCAGTACTTC
v_call: TRBV7-2; j_call: TRBJ1-2; clone_size: -; d_call: TRBD1; cdr3_aa: CASSRGTELYGYTF; cdr3_nt: TGTGCCAGCAGCCGCGGGACAGAACTCTATGGCTACACCTTC
v_call: TRBV6-5; j_call: TRBJ2-2; clone_size: -; d_call: TRBD2; cdr3_aa: CASSYSISGGGELFF; cdr3_nt: TGTGCCAGCAGTTACTCGATTTCGGGAGGTGGGGAGCTGTTTTTT
v_call: TRBV6-2/TRBV6-3; j_call: TRBJ2-1; clone_size: -; d_call: -; cdr3_aa: CASSTSQGNEQFF; cdr3_nt: TGTGCCAGCAGTACATCCCAGGGGAATGAGCAGTTCTTC
v_call: TRBV10-3; j_call: TRBJ2-3; clone_size: once; d_call: -; cdr3_aa: CAISDRTYHVDGTQYF; cdr3_nt: TGTGCCATCAGTGATCGGACTTACCATGTCGACGGTACGCAGTATTTT
v_call: TRBV19; j_call: TRBJ1-1; clone_size: -; d_call: TRBD1; cdr3_aa: CASSRDRILGTEAFF; cdr3_nt: TGTGCCAGTAGTAGGGACAGAATTTTGGGCACTGAAGCTTTCTTT
v_call: TRBV6-5; j_call: TRBJ2-7; clone_size: -; d_call: TRBD1; cdr3_aa: CAISRPGQSSYEQYF; cdr3_nt: TGTGCCATCAGCCGACCGGGACAGAGCTCCTACGAGCAGTACTTC
v_call: TRBV5-4; j_call: TRBJ2-7; clone_size: -; d_call: TRBD2; cdr3_aa: CASKRAGDWKQYF; cdr3_nt: TGTGCCAGCAAGAGAGCGGGGGATTGGAAGCAGTACTTC
v_call: TRBV30; j_call: TRBJ2-7; clone_size: -; d_call: TRBD1; cdr3_aa: CAWATGWDGREQYF; cdr3_nt: TGTGCCTGGGCGACAGGGTGGGACGGACGGGAGCAGTACTTC
v_call: TRBV9; j_call: TRBJ1-2; clone_size: once; d_call: -; cdr3_aa: CASSPRAGQNYGYTF; cdr3_nt: TGTGCCAGCAGCCCCCGGGCAGGACAGAACTATGGCTACACCTTC
v_call: TRBV14; j_call: TRBJ2-1; clone_size: -; d_call: TRBD2; cdr3_aa: CASSQWILAGPNEQFF; cdr3_nt: TGTGCCAGCAGCCAATGGATACTAGCGGGTCCCAATGAGCAGTTCTTC
v_call: TRBV5-6; j_call: TRBJ1-2; clone_size: -; d_call: -; cdr3_aa: CASSKETGALYGYTF; cdr3_nt: TGTGCCAGCAGCAAAGAGACAGGCGCGTTATATGGCTACACCTTC
v_call: TRBV11-2; j_call: TRBJ1-5; clone_size: -; d_call: -; cdr3_aa: CASSLDYSNQPQHF; cdr3_nt: TGTGCCAGCAGCTTAGACTATAGCAATCAGCCCCAGCATTTT
v_call: TRBV5-1; j_call: TRBJ2-7; clone_size: -; d_call: -; cdr3_aa: CASSLGPGDIYEQYF; cdr3_nt: TGCGCCAGCAGCTTGGGACCAGGGGACATCTACGAGCAGTACTTC
v_call: TRBV6-1; j_call: TRBJ1-4; clone_size: -; d_call: -; cdr3_aa: CASSHHRAGNEKLFF; cdr3_nt: TGTGCCAGCAGCCACCACAGGGCGGGCAATGAAAAACTGTTTTTT
v_call: TRBV5-1; j_call: TRBJ1-3; clone_size: -; d_call: -; cdr3_aa: CASSLASRSGNTIYF; cdr3_nt: TGCGCCAGCAGCTTGGCATCGAGGAGCGGAAACACCATATATTTT
v_call: TRBV5-1; j_call: TRBJ2-3; clone_size: -; d_call: TRBD2; cdr3_aa: CASSLPGLAGDDTQYF; cdr3_nt: TGCGCCAGCAGCTTACCCGGACTAGCGGGAGACGATACGCAGTATTTT
v_call: TRBV7-2; j_call: TRBJ1-2; clone_size: -; d_call: -; cdr3_aa: CASSFRQVYGYTF; cdr3_nt: TGTGCCAGCAGCTTCCGGCAGGTCTATGGCTACACCTTC
v_call: TRBV7-2; j_call: TRBJ1-5; clone_size: -; d_call: -; cdr3_aa: CASSLAETGLGQPQHF; cdr3_nt: TGTGCCAGCAGCTTAGCGGAAACAGGGTTGGGTCAGCCCCAGCATTTT
v_call: TRBV7-2; j_call: TRBJ1-1; clone_size: -; d_call: TRBD1; cdr3_aa: CASSGDRGMNTEAFF; cdr3_nt: TGTGCCAGCAGCGGTGACAGGGGCATGAACACTGAAGCTTTCTTT
v_call: TRBV6-5; j_call: TRBJ1-1; clone_size: -; d_call: TRBD1; cdr3_aa: CASRPTGDTEAFF; cdr3_nt: TGTGCCAGCAGACCAACAGGGGACACTGAAGCTTTCTTT
v_call: TRBV30; j_call: TRBJ2-3; clone_size: -; d_call: -; cdr3_aa: CAWGVENTQYF; cdr3_nt: TGTGCCTGGGGTGTTGAGAATACGCAGTATTTT
v_call: TRBV13; j_call: TRBJ2-3; clone_size: -; d_call: -; cdr3_aa: CASSSTTDTQYF; cdr3_nt: TGTGCCAGCAGCTCTACCACAGATACGCAGTATTTT
v_call: TRBV12-5; j_call: TRBJ2-3; clone_size: -; d_call: -; cdr3_aa: CASGLEPDSPLDF; cdr3_nt: TGTGCTAGTGGTTTGGAGCCGGACAGTCCCTTGGATTTT
v_call: TRBV19; j_call: TRBJ2-7; clone_size: few; d_call: -; cdr3_aa: CASSMRSRPYEQYF; cdr3_nt: TGTGCCAGTAGTATGAGAAGTCGCCCCTACGAGCAGTACTTC
v_call: TRBV3-1/TRBV3-2; j_call: TRBJ1-3; clone_size: few; d_call: -; cdr3_aa: CASSQVDAFSGNTIYF; cdr3_nt: TGTGCCAGCAGCCAAGTTGATGCGTTCTCTGGAAACACCATATATTTT
v_call: TRBV18; j_call: TRBJ2-7; clone_size: -; d_call: TRBD1; cdr3_aa: CASSPGTGYEQYF; cdr3_nt: TGTGCCAGCTCACCCGGGACAGGATACGAGCAGTACTTC
v_call: TRBV10-3; j_call: TRBJ2-7; clone_size: -; d_call: TRBD2; cdr3_aa: CAISTPRLAGAYEQYF; cdr3_nt: TGTGCCATCAGTACGCCCCGACTAGCGGGAGCCTACGAGCAGTACTTC
v_call: TRBV4-2; j_call: TRBJ1-2; clone_size: -; d_call: -; cdr3_aa: CASSQVGGVRIGGYTF; cdr3_nt: TGTGCCAGCAGCCAAGTCGGGGGGGTCAGGATAGGTGGCTACACCTTC
v_call: TRBV5-1; j_call: TRBJ2-5; clone_size: -; d_call: TRBD1; cdr3_aa: CASSKGQGIWETQYF; cdr3_nt: TGCGCCAGCAGCAAGGGACAGGGAATTTGGGAGACCCAGTACTTC
v_call: TRBV24-1; j_call: TRBJ1-5; clone_size: -; d_call: -; cdr3_aa: CATSDPLEGNQPQHF; cdr3_nt: TGTGCCACCAGTGATCCATTGGAGGGCAATCAGCCCCAGCATTTT
v_call: TRBV19; j_call: TRBJ1-1; clone_size: -; d_call: TRBD1; cdr3_aa: CASTSQGGTEAFF; cdr3_nt: TGTGCCAGTACGAGTCAGGGGGGTACTGAAGCTTTCTTT
v_call: TRBV5-5; j_call: TRBJ1-2; clone_size: -; d_call: TRBD1; cdr3_aa: CASSRDRIYGYTF; cdr3_nt: TGTGCCAGCAGCCGGGACAGGATCTATGGCTACACCTTC
v_call: TRBV5-1; j_call: TRBJ2-1; clone_size: -; d_call: -; cdr3_aa: CASSSDGLSYNEQFF; cdr3_nt: TGCGCCAGCAGCTCAGACGGACTCTCCTACAATGAGCAGTTCTTC
v_call: TRBV27; j_call: TRBJ1-1; clone_size: -; d_call: TRBD1; cdr3_aa: CASSLSRQGGKAFF; cdr3_nt: TGTGCCAGCAGTTTATCCCGACAGGGTGGTAAAGCTTTCTTT
v_call: TRBV28; j_call: TRBJ1-5; clone_size: -; d_call: TRBD1; cdr3_aa: CASQGAGQPQHF; cdr3_nt: TGTGCCAGTCAGGGGGCAGGTCAGCCCCAGCATTTT
v_call: TRBV7-7; j_call: TRBJ2-1; clone_size: -; d_call: TRBD1; cdr3_aa: CASSSGTGGANEQFF; cdr3_nt: TGTGCCAGCAGCTCCGGGACAGGGGGCGCGAATGAGCAGTTCTTC
v_call: TRBV3-1/TRBV3-2; j_call: TRBJ1-1; clone_size: -; d_call: TRBD1; cdr3_aa: CASSSGTGGQTEAFF; cdr3_nt: TGTGCCAGCAGCTCCGGGACAGGGGGTCAAACTGAAGCTTTCTTT
v_call: TRBV29-1; j_call: TRBJ2-1; clone_size: -; d_call: TRBD2; cdr3_aa: CSEDFPLAGDLHEQFF; cdr3_nt: TGCAGCGAGGACTTTCCCTTAGCGGGAGATCTCCATGAGCAGTTCTTC
v_call: TRBV5-1; j_call: TRBJ2-1; clone_size: -; d_call: TRBD2; cdr3_aa: CASSLTSGRGSYNEQFF; cdr3_nt: TGCGCCAGCAGCTTGACGAGCGGGAGGGGTTCCTACAATGAGCAGTTCTTC
v_call: TRBV5-4; j_call: TRBJ2-3; clone_size: -; d_call: TRBD2; cdr3_aa: CASSAGLAADTQYF; cdr3_nt: TGTGCCAGCAGCGCAGGACTAGCGGCAGATACGCAGTATTTT
v_call: TRBV25-1; j_call: TRBJ1-2; clone_size: many; d_call: -; cdr3_aa: CASTEGEGLNYGYTF; cdr3_nt: TGTGCCAGCACTGAGGGTGAAGGACTTAACTATGGCTACACCTTC
v_call: TRBV30; j_call: TRBJ1-1; clone_size: -; d_call: TRBD1; cdr3_aa: CAWQGAPEAFF; cdr3_nt: TGTGCCTGGCAGGGGGCCCCTGAAGCTTTCTTT
v_call: TRBV4-1; j_call: TRBJ1-6; clone_size: -; d_call: -; cdr3_aa: CASSQVPGLVNSPLHF; cdr3_nt: TGCGCCAGCAGCCAAGTACCGGGACTTGTTAATTCACCCCTCCACTTT